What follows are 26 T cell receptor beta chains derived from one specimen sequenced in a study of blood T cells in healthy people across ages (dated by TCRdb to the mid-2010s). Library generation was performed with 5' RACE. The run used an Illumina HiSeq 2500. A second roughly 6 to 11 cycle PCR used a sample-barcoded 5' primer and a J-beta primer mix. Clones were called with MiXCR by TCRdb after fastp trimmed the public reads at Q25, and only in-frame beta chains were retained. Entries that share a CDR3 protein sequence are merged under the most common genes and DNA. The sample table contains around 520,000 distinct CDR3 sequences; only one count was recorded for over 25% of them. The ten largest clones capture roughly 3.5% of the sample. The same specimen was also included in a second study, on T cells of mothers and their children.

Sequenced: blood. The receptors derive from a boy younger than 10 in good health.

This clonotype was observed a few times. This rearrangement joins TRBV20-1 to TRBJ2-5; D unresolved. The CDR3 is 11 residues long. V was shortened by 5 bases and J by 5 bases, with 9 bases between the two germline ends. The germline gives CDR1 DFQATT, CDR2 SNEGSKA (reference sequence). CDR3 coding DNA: TGCAGTGCTGGATCCCGGGAGACCCAGTACTTC. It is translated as CSAGSRETQYF.

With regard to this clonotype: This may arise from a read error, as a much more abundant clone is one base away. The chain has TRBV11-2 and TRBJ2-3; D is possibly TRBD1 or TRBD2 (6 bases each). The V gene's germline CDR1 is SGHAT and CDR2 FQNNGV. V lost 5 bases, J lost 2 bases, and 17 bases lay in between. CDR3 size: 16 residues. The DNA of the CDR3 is TGTGCCAGCAGCCCCTCACCGAGGGGGGACACAGATACGCAGTATTTT. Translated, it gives CASSPSPRGDTDTQYF.

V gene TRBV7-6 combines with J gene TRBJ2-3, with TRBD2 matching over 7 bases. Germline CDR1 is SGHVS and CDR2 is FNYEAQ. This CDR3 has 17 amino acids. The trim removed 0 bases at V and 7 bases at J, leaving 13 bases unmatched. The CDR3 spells CASSLAPIGGSLNTQYF. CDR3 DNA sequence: TGTGCCAGCAGCTTAGCCCCAATAGGCGGGAGTTTAAATACGCAGTATTTT.

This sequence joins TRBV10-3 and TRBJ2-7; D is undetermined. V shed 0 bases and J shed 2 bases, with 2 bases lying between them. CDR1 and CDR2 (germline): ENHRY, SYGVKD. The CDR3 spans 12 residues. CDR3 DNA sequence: TGTGCCATCAGTGAGTCCCCCTACGAGCAGTACTTC. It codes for CAISESPYEQYF.

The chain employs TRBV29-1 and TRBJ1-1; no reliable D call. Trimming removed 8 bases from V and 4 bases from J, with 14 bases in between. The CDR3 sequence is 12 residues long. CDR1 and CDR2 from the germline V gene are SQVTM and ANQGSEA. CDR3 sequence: CSHTTSGTEAFF. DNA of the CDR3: TGCAGCCATACCACCTCGGGCACTGAAGCTTTCTTT.

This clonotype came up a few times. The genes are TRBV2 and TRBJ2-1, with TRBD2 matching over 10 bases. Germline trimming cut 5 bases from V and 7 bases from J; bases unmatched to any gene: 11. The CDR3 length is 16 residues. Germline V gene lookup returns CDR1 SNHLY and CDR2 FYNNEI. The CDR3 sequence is CASSQRGTSGKNEQFF. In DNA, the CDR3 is TGTGCCAGCAGTCAGAGGGGAACTAGCGGGAAGAATGAGCAGTTCTTC.

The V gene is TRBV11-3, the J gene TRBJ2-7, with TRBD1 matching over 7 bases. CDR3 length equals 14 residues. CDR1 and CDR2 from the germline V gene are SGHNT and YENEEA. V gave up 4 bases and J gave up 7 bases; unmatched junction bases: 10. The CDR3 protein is CASSSRDSPGEQYF. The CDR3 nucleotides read TGTGCCAGCAGCTCCCGGGACAGCCCCGGGGAGCAGTACTTC.

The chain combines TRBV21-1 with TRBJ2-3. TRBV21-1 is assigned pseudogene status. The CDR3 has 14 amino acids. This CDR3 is CASSKSLGTDTQYF. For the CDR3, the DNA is TGTGCCAGCTCAAAGTCCCTAGGCACAGATACGCAGTATTTT.

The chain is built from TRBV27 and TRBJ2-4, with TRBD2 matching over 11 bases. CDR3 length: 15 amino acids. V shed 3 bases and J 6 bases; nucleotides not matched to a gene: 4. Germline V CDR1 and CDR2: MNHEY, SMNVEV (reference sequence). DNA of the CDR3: TGTGCCAGCAGTTTCTCAGGGACTAGCGGAAACATTCAGTACTTC. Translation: CASSFSGTSGNIQYF.

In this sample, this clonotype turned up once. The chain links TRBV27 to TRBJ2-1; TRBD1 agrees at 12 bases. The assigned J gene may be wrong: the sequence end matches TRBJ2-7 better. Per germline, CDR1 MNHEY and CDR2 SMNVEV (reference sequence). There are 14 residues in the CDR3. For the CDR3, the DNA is TGTGCCAGCAGAACCGGGACAGGGGGCAGCGAGCAGTACTTC. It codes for CASRTGTGGSEQYF.

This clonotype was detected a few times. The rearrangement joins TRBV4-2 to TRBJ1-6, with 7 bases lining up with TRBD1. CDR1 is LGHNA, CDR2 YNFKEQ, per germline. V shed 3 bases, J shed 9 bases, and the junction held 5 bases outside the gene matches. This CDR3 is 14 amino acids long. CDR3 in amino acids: CASSQGQWVSPLHF. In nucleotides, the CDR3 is TGTGCCAGCAGCCAGGGACAGTGGGTTTCACCCCTCCACTTT.

CDR3 in DNA: TGCAGCGTTGTTAGGGCCGAGACCCAGTACTTC. Translated, it gives CSVVRAETQYF. The chain recombines TRBV29-1 with TRBJ2-5, with D uncertain. V was trimmed by 4 bases and J by 5 bases, leaving 8 bases between them. Germline V lookup: CDR1 SQVTM, CDR2 ANQGSEA. This CDR3 region has 11 residues. The whole variable domain, remainder taken from reference TRBV29-1 and TRBJ2-5, is SAVISQKPSRDICQRGTSLTIQCQVDSQVTMMFWYRQQPGQSLTLIATANQGSEATYESGFVIDKFPISRPNLTFSTLTVSNMSPEDSSIYLCSVVRAETQYFGPGTRLLVL.

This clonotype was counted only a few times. The DNA of the CDR3 is TGTGCCATCAGACGGACTAGCGGAAACACAGATACGCAGTATTTT. Its translation is CAIRRTSGNTDTQYF. J is TRBJ2-3 and V is TRBV10-3; 10 bases align to TRBD2. The V segment lost 6 bases and the J segment 2 bases; nucleotides outside the gene matches: 5. The CDR3 has 15 residues. From germline, CDR1 is ENHRY and CDR2 SYGVKD.

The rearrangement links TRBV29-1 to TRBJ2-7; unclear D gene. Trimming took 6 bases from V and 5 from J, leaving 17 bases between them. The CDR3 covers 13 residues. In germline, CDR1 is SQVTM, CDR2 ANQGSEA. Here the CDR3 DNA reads TGCAGCGTCGGTGGACGGGCTGGGGACGAGCAGTACTTC. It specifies CSVGGRAGDEQYF.

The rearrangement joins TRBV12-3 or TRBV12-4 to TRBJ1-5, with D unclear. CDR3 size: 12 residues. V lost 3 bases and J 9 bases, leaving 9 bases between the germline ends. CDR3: CASSLRNGPQHF. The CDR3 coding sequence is TGTGCCAGCAGTTTGAGGAACGGGCCCCAGCATTTT.

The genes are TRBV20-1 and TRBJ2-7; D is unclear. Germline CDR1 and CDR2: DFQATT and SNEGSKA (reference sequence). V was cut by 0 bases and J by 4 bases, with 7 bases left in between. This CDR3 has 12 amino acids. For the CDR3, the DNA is TGCAGTGCTAGAGAGGTGGGTTACGAGCAGTACTTC. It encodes CSAREVGYEQYF.

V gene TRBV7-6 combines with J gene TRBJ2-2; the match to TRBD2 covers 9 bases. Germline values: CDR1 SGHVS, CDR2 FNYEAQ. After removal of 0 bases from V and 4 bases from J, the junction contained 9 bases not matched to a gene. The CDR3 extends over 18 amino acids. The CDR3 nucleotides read TGTGCCAGCAGCTTAGCCCGTGGCGGGGGGGCGTCCACCGGGGAGCTGTTTTTT. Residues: CASSLARGGGASTGELFF.

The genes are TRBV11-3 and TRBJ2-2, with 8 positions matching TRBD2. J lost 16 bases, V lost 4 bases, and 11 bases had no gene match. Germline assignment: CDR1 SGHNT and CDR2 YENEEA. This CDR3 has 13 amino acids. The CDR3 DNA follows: TGTGCCAGCAGCTCCCAATTTAGCGGGGACCGGTTTTTT. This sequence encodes CASSSQFSGDRFF.

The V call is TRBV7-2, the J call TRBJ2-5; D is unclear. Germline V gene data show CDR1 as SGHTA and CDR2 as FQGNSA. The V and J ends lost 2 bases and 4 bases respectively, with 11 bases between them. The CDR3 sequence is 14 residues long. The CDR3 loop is CASSLLSSGETQYF. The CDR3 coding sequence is TGTGCCAGCAGCTTACTTTCTTCGGGAGAGACCCAGTACTTC.

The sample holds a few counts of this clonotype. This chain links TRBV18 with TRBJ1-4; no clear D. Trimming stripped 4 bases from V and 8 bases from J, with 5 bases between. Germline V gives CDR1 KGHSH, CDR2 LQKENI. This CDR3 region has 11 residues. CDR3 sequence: CASSRREKLFF. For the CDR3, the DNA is TGTGCCAGCTCACGTCGGGAAAAACTGTTTTTT.

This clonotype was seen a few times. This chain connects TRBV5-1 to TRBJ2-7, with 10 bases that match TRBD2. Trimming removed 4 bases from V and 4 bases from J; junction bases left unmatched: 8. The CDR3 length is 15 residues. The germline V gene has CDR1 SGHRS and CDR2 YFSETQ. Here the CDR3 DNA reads TGCGCCAGCAGCCCGCCTAGCGGGGGAACTTACGAGCAGTACTTC. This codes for CASSPPSGGTYEQYF.

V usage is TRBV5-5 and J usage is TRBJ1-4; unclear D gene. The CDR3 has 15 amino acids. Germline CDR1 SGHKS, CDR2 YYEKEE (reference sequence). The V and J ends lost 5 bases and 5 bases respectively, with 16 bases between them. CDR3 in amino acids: CASRGLPASNEKLFF. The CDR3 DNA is TGTGCCAGCAGGGGTCTTCCGGCCTCCAATGAAAAACTGTTTTTT. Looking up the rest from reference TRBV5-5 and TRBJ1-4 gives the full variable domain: DAGVTQSPTHLIKTRGQQVTLRCSPISGHKSVSWYQQVLGQGPQFIFQYYEKEERGRGNFPDRFSARQFPNYSSELNVNALLLGDSALYLCASRGLPASNEKLFFGSGTQLSVL.

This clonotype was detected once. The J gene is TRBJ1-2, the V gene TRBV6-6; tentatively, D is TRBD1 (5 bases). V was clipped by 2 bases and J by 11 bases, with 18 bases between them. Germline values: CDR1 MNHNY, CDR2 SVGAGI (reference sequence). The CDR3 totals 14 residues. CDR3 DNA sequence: TGTGCCAGCAGTTACGTCGGGACTAGCCCCTCTTACACCTTC. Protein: CASSYVGTSPSYTF.

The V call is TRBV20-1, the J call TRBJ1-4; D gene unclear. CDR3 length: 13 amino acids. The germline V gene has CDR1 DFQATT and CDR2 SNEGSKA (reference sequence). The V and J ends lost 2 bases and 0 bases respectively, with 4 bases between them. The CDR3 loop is CSARSPTNEKLFF. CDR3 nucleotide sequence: TGCAGTGCTAGATCGCCAACTAATGAAAAACTGTTTTTT.

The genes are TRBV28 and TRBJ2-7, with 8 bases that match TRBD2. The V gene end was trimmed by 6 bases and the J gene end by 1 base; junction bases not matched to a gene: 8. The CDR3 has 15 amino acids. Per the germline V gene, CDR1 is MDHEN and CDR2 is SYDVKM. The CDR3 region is CASSSPGLGSYEQYF. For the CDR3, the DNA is TGTGCCAGCAGCTCACCGGGACTAGGATCCTACGAGCAGTACTTC.

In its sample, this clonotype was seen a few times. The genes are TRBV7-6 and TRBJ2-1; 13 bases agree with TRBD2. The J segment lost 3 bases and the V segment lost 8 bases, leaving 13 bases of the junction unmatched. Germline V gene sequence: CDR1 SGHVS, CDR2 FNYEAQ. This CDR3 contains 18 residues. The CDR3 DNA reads TGTGCCAGCGGCCCAGCGGGACTAGCGGGGAACAGCTACAATGAGCAGTTCTTC. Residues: CASGPAGLAGNSYNEQFF.